These T cell receptor beta chains were read from a single sample in a study of blood T cell repertoires in COVID-19. The data were produced by immunoSEQ multiplex PCR, yet TCRdb's version contains in-frame clones alone and is incomplete. Counted here are some 240,000 clones, roughly 88% occurring once; the ten biggest clones make up 1.4%. Sequenced input: peripheral blood. The source of these receptors is a woman aged 40 to 50 who had recovered from COVID-19. The CDR3 runs from the conserved cysteine through the conserved F or W. A D gene is named only where the DNA matches it firmly. The size field is filled for only some rows; it gives once, few, many or a size class.

d_gene	abundance	j_gene	v_gene	CDR3aa	CDR3nt
TRBD2	-	TRBJ2-2	TRBV7-9	CASSPGGAGGTGELFF	TGTGCCAGCAGCCCCGGGGGAGCGGGGGGCACCGGGGAGCTGTTTTTT
TRBD1	-	TRBJ2-1	TRBV11-2	CASSLRQGERVNEQFF	TGTGCCAGCAGCTTACGTCAGGGGGAACGCGTAAATGAGCAGTTCTTC
TRBD1	few	TRBJ2-3	TRBV6-5	CASTPGQGGADTQYF	TGTGCCAGCACCCCGGGACAGGGTGGCGCAGATACGCAGTATTTT
TRBD2	-	TRBJ2-7	TRBV20-1	CSASRLAGSSPYEQYF	TGCAGTGCTAGTCGACTAGCGGGGTCCTCCCCCTACGAGCAGTACTTC
TRBD1	-	TRBJ1-2	TRBV24-1	CATSGGQGPSYGYTF	TGTGCCACCAGTGGGGGACAGGGGCCCTCCTATGGCTACACCTTC
-	-	TRBJ1-2	TRBV19	CASIGGSGYTF	TGTGCCAGCATTGGGGGGTCTGGCTACACCTTC
TRBD2	-	TRBJ2-5	TRBV9	CASSGLAGAGGTQYF	TGTGCCAGCAGCGGACTAGCGGGGGCAGGGGGGACCCAGTACTTC
-	once	TRBJ1-2	TRBV4-3	CASSQDSGGYYGYTF	TGCGCCAGCAGCCAAGACTCGGGGGGATACTATGGCTACACCTTC
-	-	TRBJ2-7	TRBV3-1/TRBV3-2	CASSLQGQTYEQYF	TGTGCCAGCAGCCTACAGGGTCAAACGTACGAGCAGTACTTC
-	-	TRBJ1-5	TRBV7-8	CASSLARISNQPQHF	TGTGCCAGCAGCTTAGCGCGCATTAGCAATCAGCCCCAGCATTTT
TRBD1	once	TRBJ1-2	TRBV15	CATTPGQGARGYTF	TGTGCCACGACCCCGGGACAGGGGGCTCGTGGCTACACCTTC
TRBD2	-	TRBJ2-3	TRBV15	CATSREDLAGGIFSGTDTQYF	TGTGCCACCAGCAGAGAGGATCTAGCGGGGGGGATTTTCTCAGGCACAGATACGCAGTATTTT
TRBD2	-	TRBJ2-7	TRBV30	CAWAGGASYEQYF	TGTGCCTGGGCGGGGGGGGCATCCTACGAGCAGTACTTC
TRBD1	-	TRBJ1-2	TRBV9	CASTRDSSDYGYTF	TGTGCCAGCACCCGGGACAGCTCTGACTATGGCTACACCTTC
TRBD2	once	TRBJ2-3	TRBV10-3	CAISRLGLAVTDTQYF	TGTGCCATCAGCAGGTTAGGACTAGCGGTCACAGATACGCAGTATTTT
-	-	TRBJ2-7	TRBV7-2	CASSPPSSYEQYF	TGTGCCAGCAGCCCGCCGAGCTCCTACGAGCAGTACTTC
-	-	TRBJ1-6	TRBV5-1	CASSLDYDGRISPLHF	TGCGCCAGCAGCTTGGATTACGATGGGAGAATTTCACCCCTCCACTTT
TRBD2	-	TRBJ2-5	TRBV6-6	CASSPREGTQYF	TGTGCCAGCAGTCCCAGGGAGGGGACCCAGTACTTC
TRBD2	-	TRBJ2-3	TRBV27	CASSLFVVRGSTDTQYF	TGTGCCAGCAGTTTATTTGTCGTGCGGGGGAGCACAGATACGCAGTATTTT
-	-	TRBJ1-3	TRBV3-1/TRBV3-2	CASSLAGVSGNTIYF	TGTGCCAGCAGCCTTGCAGGGGTCTCTGGAAACACCATATATTTT
-	few	TRBJ1-1	TRBV4-3	CASSHELRGGGGRGTEAFF	TGCGCCAGCAGCCACGAGCTCCGTGGGGGAGGTGGTAGAGGCACTGAAGCTTTCTTT
TRBD2	once	TRBJ2-4	TRBV7-9	CASSVRGDPKNIQYF	TGTGCCAGCAGCGTACGGGGGGACCCCAAAAACATTCAGTACTTC
-	few	TRBJ1-3	TRBV7-9	CASSLKWQGPGNTIYF	TGTGCCAGCAGCTTAAAGTGGCAGGGTCCCGGAAACACCATATATTTT
-	-	TRBJ2-2	TRBV5-1	CASSLGEAFTGELFF	TGCGCCAGCAGCTTGGGAGAGGCTTTCACCGGGGAGCTGTTTTTT
TRBD1	-	TRBJ1-2	TRBV7-6	CASSLDGTENYGYTF	TGTGCCAGCAGCTTAGACGGGACAGAGAACTATGGCTACACCTTC
-	-	TRBJ1-5	TRBV20-1	CSASKSGDDGNQPQHF	TGCAGTGCTAGTAAATCAGGGGATGACGGCAATCAGCCCCAGCATTTT
-	-	TRBJ2-1	TRBV7-2	CASSYDSSSYNEQFF	TGTGCCAGCAGCTATGACAGTAGCTCCTACAATGAGCAGTTCTTC
TRBD1	-	TRBJ1-4	TRBV30	CAWAHRGWAEKLFF	TGTGCCTGGGCACACAGGGGTTGGGCGGAAAAACTGTTTTTT
-	-	TRBJ1-6	TRBV12-5	CASRDRLFSPLHF	TGTGCTAGTCGAGACAGGTTATTCTCACCCCTCCACTTT
TRBD1	-	TRBJ1-3	TRBV9	CASSAYRGTPGNTIYF	TGTGCCAGCAGCGCCTACAGGGGAACCCCTGGAAACACCATATATTTT
-	-	TRBJ2-3	TRBV19	CASTRMGAGASTDTQYF	TGTGCCAGTACCAGAATGGGGGCGGGGGCTAGCACAGATACGCAGTATTTT
TRBD2	-	TRBJ2-3	TRBV29-1	CSVEDRGLAGVMTDTQYF	TGCAGCGTTGAAGATCGGGGGCTAGCGGGGGTAATGACAGATACGCAGTATTTT
TRBD1	many	TRBJ2-1	TRBV7-9	CASSYPDRGDDEQFF	TGTGCCAGCAGCTACCCCGACAGGGGGGATGATGAGCAGTTCTTC
TRBD1	-	TRBJ2-7	TRBV5-1	CASSPLTGGGYEQYF	TGCGCCAGCAGCCCCCTGACAGGGGGGGGATACGAGCAGTACTTC
-	-	TRBJ1-1	TRBV5-1	CASSLVARGANTEAFF	TGCGCCAGCAGCTTGGTGGCTCGGGGGGCAAACACTGAAGCTTTCTTT
TRBD1	once	TRBJ1-2	TRBV10-3	CAISAGQGPTYRMTYGYTF	TGTGCCATCAGTGCTGGACAGGGGCCGACATACCGTATGACCTATGGCTACACCTTC
TRBD1	few	TRBJ1-6	TRBV7-9	CASSLAVTGDSPLHF	TGTGCCAGCAGCTTAGCCGTGACAGGGGATTCACCCCTCCACTTT
TRBD1	-	TRBJ1-5	TRBV11-3	CASPKGSGTGASNQPQHF	TGTGCCAGCCCCAAGGGTTCCGGGACAGGCGCAAGCAATCAGCCCCAGCATTTT
TRBD1	-	TRBJ1-2	TRBV6-2/TRBV6-3	CASSGRQGNYGYTF	TGTGCCAGCAGTGGCCGACAGGGGAACTATGGCTACACCTTC
TRBD1	-	TRBJ1-1	TRBV5-1	CASSLAVQGEAFF	TGCGCCAGCAGCTTGGCCGTACAGGGGGAAGCTTTCTTT
-	-	TRBJ1-6	TRBV5-1	CASSLGDSGSPLHF	TGCGCCAGCAGCTTGGGAGATAGTGGTTCACCCCTCCACTTT
TRBD2	-	TRBJ2-1	TRBV2	CASSRFGLAPGFWQFF	TGTGCCAGCAGCCGCTTTGGACTAGCCCCCGGGTTCTGGCAGTTCTTC